This is a list of T cell receptor beta chains from one sample in a study of shared clonotypes between healthy human individuals. Clones were read by immunoSEQ multiplex PCR, and TCRdb kept only the in-frame ones, dropping some. In the table there are some 2.1 million clones, roughly 96% of which are singletons. Sequencing input: naive CD4+ T cells sorted from blood. The receptors here all came from a man younger than 30 in good health. The CDR3 runs from the conserved cysteine through the conserved F or W. The D gene is left open where the match is weak. Clone sizes are given selectively: once, few, many, or a class where the clone is expanded.

size: .; D: .; J: TRBJ1-6; V: TRBV19; DNA: TGTGCCAGTAGTATAAAGACCGGGACCTCACCCCTCCACTTT; CDR3: CASSIKTGTSPLHF
size: once; D: .; J: TRBJ2-7; V: TRBV18; DNA: TGTGCCAGCTCACCCCCGATAGGGCAGAAATCCTACGAGCAGTACTTC; CDR3: CASSPPIGQKSYEQYF
size: .; D: TRBD2; J: TRBJ2-1; V: TRBV11-3; DNA: TGTGCCAGCAGCCTCAGCGGGAGGTCCTACAATGAGCAGTTCTTC; CDR3: CASSLSGRSYNEQFF
size: .; D: .; J: TRBJ1-5; V: TRBV5-6; DNA: TGTGCCAGCAGCTTGGGGCAGGGAAGGCAGCCCCAGCATTTT; CDR3: CASSLGQGRQPQHF
size: .; D: TRBD1; J: TRBJ1-5; V: TRBV19; DNA: TGTGCCAGTAACACAGGGGGCCGCCAGCCCCAGCATTTT; CDR3: CASNTGGRQPQHF
size: .; D: .; J: TRBJ2-7; V: TRBV29-1; DNA: TGCAGCGTTGAACAGAGCTACGAGCAGTACTTC; CDR3: CSVEQSYEQYF
size: .; D: .; J: TRBJ2-7; V: TRBV19; DNA: TGTGCCAGTAGTATCCAGGAGTCAAGCGAGCAGTACTTC; CDR3: CASSIQESSEQYF
size: .; D: TRBD1; J: TRBJ2-7; V: TRBV19; DNA: TGTGCCAGTAGTGTGGGGACAGGGCTATCCTACGAGCAGTACTTC; CDR3: CASSVGTGLSYEQYF
size: once; D: .; J: TRBJ1-6; V: TRBV30; DNA: TGTGCCTGGAGTCGGGGACTTAATTCACCCCTCCACTTT; CDR3: CAWSRGLNSPLHF
size: .; D: TRBD1; J: TRBJ1-4; V: TRBV10-3; DNA: TGTGCCACCCTCACAGACAGGGGTAATGAAAAACTGTTTTTT; CDR3: CATLTDRGNEKLFF
size: .; D: .; J: TRBJ2-5; V: TRBV6-1; DNA: TGTGCCATCACAAAGACCGGGACGAAAGAGACCCAGTACTTC; CDR3: CAITKTGTKETQYF
size: .; D: TRBD1; J: TRBJ2-7; V: TRBV6-6; DNA: TGTGCCAGCAGTTACAGAACAGGGGACTACGAGCAGTACTTC; CDR3: CASSYRTGDYEQYF
size: .; D: TRBD2; J: TRBJ2-7; V: TRBV19; DNA: TGTGCCACTTCGGGGGGGCAACCCTACGAGCAGTACTTC; CDR3: CATSGGQPYEQYF
size: many; D: TRBD1; J: TRBJ1-6; V: TRBV5-6; DNA: TGTGCCAGCAGCTTCGGGACAGGGGTAAATTCACCCCTCCACTTT; CDR3: CASSFGTGVNSPLHF
size: .; D: .; J: TRBJ2-1; V: TRBV10-3; DNA: TGTGCCATCAGTGATTCGAACAGGTTTTACAATGAGCAGTTCTTC; CDR3: CAISDSNRFYNEQFF
size: once; D: .; J: TRBJ1-1; V: TRBV30; DNA: TGTGCCTGGGATCCGGACAGGAACACTGAAGCTTTCTTT; CDR3: CAWDPDRNTEAFF
size: .; D: TRBD1; J: TRBJ1-4; V: TRBV25-1; DNA: TGTGCCAGCAGTGACGACAGGGGGATTAATGAAAAACTGTTTTTT; CDR3: CASSDDRGINEKLFF
size: .; D: .; J: TRBJ2-2; V: TRBV27; DNA: TGTGCCAGCAGTTCCTGGACATTTAACACCGGGGAGCTGTTTTTT; CDR3: CASSSWTFNTGELFF
size: .; D: TRBD1; J: TRBJ1-1; V: TRBV7-9; DNA: TGTGCCAGCAGCTCCCGACAGGGTGCGAGCACTGAAGCTTTCTTT; CDR3: CASSSRQGASTEAFF
size: .; D: .; J: TRBJ2-7; V: TRBV2; DNA: TGTGCCAGCAGCGATTTCAGGGGTAGCGACGAGCAGTACTTC; CDR3: CASSDFRGSDEQYF
size: .; D: TRBD1; J: TRBJ2-7; V: TRBV12-5; DNA: TGTGCTAGTGGTTTGTACAGGGACAGGGGCCACGAGCAGTACTTC; CDR3: CASGLYRDRGHEQYF
size: .; D: .; J: TRBJ2-7; V: TRBV6-5; DNA: TGTGCCACCACCTCCCGACAGACCTACGAGCAGTACTTC; CDR3: CATTSRQTYEQYF
size: once; D: .; J: TRBJ2-3; V: TRBV4-1; DNA: TGCGCCAGCAGCCAGACACTAGGGGATACGCAGTATTTT; CDR3: CASSQTLGDTQYF
size: .; D: .; J: TRBJ2-7; V: TRBV2; DNA: TGTGCCAGCAGGGACGATAGGGGGATCACCGAGCAGTACTTC; CDR3: CASRDDRGITEQYF
size: .; D: .; J: TRBJ2-1; V: TRBV7-9; DNA: TGTGCCAGCAGCCCGGGACCTTTTTTAAATGAGCAGTTCTTC; CDR3: CASSPGPFLNEQFF